This T cell receptor beta chain stems from a study of CD8 T cells in Susac syndrome. Roughly 0.45 to 1 ug RNA was reverse transcribed with random hexamers. Multiplex PCR with immunoSEQ amplified the TCR beta CDR3 across 54 Vbeta and 13 Jbeta. One entry per CDR3 protein results from TCRdb running MiXCR on the immunoSEQ multiplex PCR reads. This sample has roughly 150,000 distinct CDR3 sequences; nearly 97% occur once, and the top ten carry over 0.12%. The CDR3 sequence is 14 residues long. Per germline, CDR1 LGHDT and CDR2 YNNKEL (reference sequence). The V end lost 0 bases, the J end lost 5 bases, and 10 bases lay between the germline ends. TEMRA cells underwent FACS enrichment and CD8+ and CD4+ T cells underwent negative isolation.

The chain has TRBV3-1 and TRBJ2-5, with TRBD2 as a possible D gene (5 bases). The specimen was CD8+ T cells from PBMCs. This TCR came from a human donor with multiple sclerosis. The CDR3 DNA reads as TGTGCCAGCAGCCAAGATTTCGGGGAGGAGACCCAGTACTTC. Translation: CASSQDFGEETQYF.